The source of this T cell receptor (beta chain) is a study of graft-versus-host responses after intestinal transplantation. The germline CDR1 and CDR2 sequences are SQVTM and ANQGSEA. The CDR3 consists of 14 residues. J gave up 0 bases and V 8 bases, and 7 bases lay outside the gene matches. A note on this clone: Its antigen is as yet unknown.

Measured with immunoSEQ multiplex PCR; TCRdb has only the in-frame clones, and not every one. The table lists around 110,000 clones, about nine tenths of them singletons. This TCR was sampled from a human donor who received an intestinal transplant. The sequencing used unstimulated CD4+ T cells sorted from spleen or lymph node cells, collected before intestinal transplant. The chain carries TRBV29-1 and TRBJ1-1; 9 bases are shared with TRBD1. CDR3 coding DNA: TGCAGCACACGGACAGGGGCGCTGAACACTGAAGCTTTCTTT. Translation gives CSTRTGALNTEAFF.